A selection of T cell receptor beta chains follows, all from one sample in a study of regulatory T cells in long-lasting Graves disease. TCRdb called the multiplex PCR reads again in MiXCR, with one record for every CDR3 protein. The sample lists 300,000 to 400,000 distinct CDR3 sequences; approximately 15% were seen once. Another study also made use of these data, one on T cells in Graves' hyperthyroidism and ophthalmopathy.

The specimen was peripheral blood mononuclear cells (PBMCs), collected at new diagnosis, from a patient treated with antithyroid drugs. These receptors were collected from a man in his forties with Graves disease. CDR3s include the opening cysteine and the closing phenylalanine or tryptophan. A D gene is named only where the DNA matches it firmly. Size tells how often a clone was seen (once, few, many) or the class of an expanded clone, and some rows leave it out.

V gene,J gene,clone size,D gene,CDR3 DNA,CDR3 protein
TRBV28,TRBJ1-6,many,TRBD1,TGTGCCAGCAGTCGCCTCACAGGGGGTAATTCACCCCTCCACTTT,CASSRLTGGNSPLHF
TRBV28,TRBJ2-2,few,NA,TGTGCCAGCCAGGAGGGGGGCCTTCGGACCGGGGAGCTGTTTTTT,CASQEGGLRTGELFF
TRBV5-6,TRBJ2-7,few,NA,TGTGCCAGCAGCTTGGACATCGGGGGTATAACCTACGAGCAGTACTTC,CASSLDIGGITYEQYF
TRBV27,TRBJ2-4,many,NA,TGTGCCAGCAGTTTACTCCGACAGTTAGCCAAAAACATTCAGTACTTC,CASSLLRQLAKNIQYF
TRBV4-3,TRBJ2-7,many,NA,TGCGCCAGCAGCCAAGATCTGGCTATTGAGCAGTACTTC,CASSQDLAIEQYF
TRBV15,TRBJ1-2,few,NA,TGTGCCACCAGCAGAGCATGGGAAGGCTACACCTTC,CATSRAWEGYTF
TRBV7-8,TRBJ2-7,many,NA,TGTGCCAGCAGCTTAGCCGACGGAAGCCCCTTCTACGAGCAGTACTTC,CASSLADGSPFYEQYF
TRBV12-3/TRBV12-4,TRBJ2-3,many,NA,TGTGCCAGCAGTTACACCTTCAGGCGGGGCACAGATACGCAGTATTTT,CASSYTFRRGTDTQYF
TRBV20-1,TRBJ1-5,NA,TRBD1,TGCAGTGTAAAAGGGGGCTATCAGCCCCAGCATTTT,CSVKGGYQPQHF
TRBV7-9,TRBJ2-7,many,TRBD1,TGTGCCAGCAGCCCATGGACAGGGGACTACGAGCAGTACTTC,CASSPWTGDYEQYF
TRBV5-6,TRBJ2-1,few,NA,TGTGCCAGCGGCACCTCTGACAGGCCCTTGGCAGTCTTC,CASGTSDRPLAVF
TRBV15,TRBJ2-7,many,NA,TGTGCCACTAAAGGTTGGGGCGACGAGCAGTACTTC,CATKGWGDEQYF
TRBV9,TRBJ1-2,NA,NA,TGTGCCAGCAGCGTAGGAGGGATCGGCTATGGCTACACCTTC,CASSVGGIGYGYTF
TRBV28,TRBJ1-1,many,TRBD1,TGTGCCAGCAGTTTGTATGGGACAGAAAACACTGAAGCTTTCTTT,CASSLYGTENTEAFF
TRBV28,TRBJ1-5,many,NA,TGTGCCAGCAGTTTATTTAACAGCAATCAGCCCCAGCATTTT,CASSLFNSNQPQHF
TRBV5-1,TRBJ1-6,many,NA,TGCGCCAGCAGCTGGGACACGGTGAATTCACCCCTCCACTTT,CASSWDTVNSPLHF
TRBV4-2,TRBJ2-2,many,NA,TGTGCCAGCAGCCAAGATCGGCACCACGACCTGAACACCGGGGAGCTGTTTTTT,CASSQDRHHDLNTGELFF
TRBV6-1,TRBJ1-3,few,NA,TGTGCCAGCAGACCCTCAGTAGGGAAAGGGACCTTCTCTACTGGAAACACCATATATTTT,CASRPSVGKGTFSTGNTIYF
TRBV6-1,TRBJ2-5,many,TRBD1,TGTGCCAGCATCAAGGACAGGTTTGAAGAGACCCAGTACTTC,CASIKDRFEETQYF
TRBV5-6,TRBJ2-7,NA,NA,TGTGCCAGCAGCGTGAAGCCGAGGACGTCTTTCTACGAGCAGTACTTC,CASSVKPRTSFYEQYF
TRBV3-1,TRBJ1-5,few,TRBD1,TGTGCCAGCAGCCAAGCCCCAGGGGGCGAACAGCCCCAGCATTTT,CASSQAPGGEQPQHF
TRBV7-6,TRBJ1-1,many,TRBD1,TGTGCCAGCAGCGTAGACAGGGACACTGAAGCTTTCTTT,CASSVDRDTEAFF
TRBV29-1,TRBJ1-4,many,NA,TGCAGCGTCGGACAGGAAAAACTGTTTTTT,CSVGQEKLFF
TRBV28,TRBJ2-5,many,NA,TGTGCCAGCAGTGGCCCCCAAGGGGGGATAGGGGAGACCCAGTACTTC,CASSGPQGGIGETQYF
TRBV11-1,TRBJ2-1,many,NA,TGTGCCAGCAGCTTAGCAGGGACGGTTAAGCAGTTCTTC,CASSLAGTVKQFF
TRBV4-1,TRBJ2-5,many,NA,TGCGCCAGCAGCCAGGTTTTGGAGACCCAGTACTTC,CASSQVLETQYF
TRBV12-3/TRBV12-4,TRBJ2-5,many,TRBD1,TGTGCCAGCAGCCGAGAGGGACAGGGAATTGAGACCCAGTACTTC,CASSREGQGIETQYF
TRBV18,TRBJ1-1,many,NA,TGTGCCAGCTCACCACCGAACAACATGAACACTGAAGCTTTCTTT,CASSPPNNMNTEAFF
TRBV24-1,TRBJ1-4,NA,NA,TGTGCCACCCAACGCGACGGTGATGAAAAACTGTTTTTT,CATQRDGDEKLFF
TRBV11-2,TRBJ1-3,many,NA,TGTGCCAGCAGCTCCGCCGGGACAACTCTGGAAAACACCATATATTTT,CASSSAGTTLENTIYF
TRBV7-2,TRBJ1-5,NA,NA,TGTGCCAGCAGCTTACCAGCTAGCAATCAGCCCCAGCATTTT,CASSLPASNQPQHF
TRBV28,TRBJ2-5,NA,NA,TGTGCCAGCAGTTCCCCGAGCGAGGCGACCCAGTACTTC,CASSSPSEATQYF
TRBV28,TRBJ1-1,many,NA,TGTGCCAGCAGTCCTTATCAGGACTTGAACACTGAAGCTTTCTTT,CASSPYQDLNTEAFF
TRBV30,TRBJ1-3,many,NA,TGTGCCTGGAGTTGGGGGGCACCCTCTGGAAACACCATATATTTT,CAWSWGAPSGNTIYF
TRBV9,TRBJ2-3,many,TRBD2,TGTGCCAGCAGCGTAGGCCTAGCGGGGGGCACAGATACGCAGTATTTT,CASSVGLAGGTDTQYF
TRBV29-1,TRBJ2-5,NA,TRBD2,TGCAGCGTGACTAGCGGGGGGGATGAGACCCAGTACTTC,CSVTSGGDETQYF
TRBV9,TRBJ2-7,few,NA,TGTGCCAGCAGCGTAGAAGGAGGGGTCGAGCAGTACTTC,CASSVEGGVEQYF